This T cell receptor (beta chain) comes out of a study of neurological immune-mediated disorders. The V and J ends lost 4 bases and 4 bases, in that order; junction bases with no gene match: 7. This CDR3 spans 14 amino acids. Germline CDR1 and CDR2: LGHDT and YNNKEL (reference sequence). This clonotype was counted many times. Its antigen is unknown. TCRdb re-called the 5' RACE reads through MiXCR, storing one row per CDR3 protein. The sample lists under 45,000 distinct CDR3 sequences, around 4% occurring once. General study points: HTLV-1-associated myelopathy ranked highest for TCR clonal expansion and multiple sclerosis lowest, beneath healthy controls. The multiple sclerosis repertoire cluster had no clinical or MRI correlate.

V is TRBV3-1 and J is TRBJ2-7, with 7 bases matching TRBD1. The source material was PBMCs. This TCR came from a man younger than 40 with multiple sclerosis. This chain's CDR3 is CASSPGTEHYEQYF. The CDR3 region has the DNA TGTGCCAGCAGCCCCGGGACAGAGCATTACGAGCAGTACTTC.